Listed below are T cell receptor beta chains from one sample, sequenced in a study of cytomegalovirus exposure and HLA in healthy donors. Sequencing used immunoSEQ multiplex PCR; TCRdb keeps in-frame clones, though not all of them. The sample carries around 130,000 clones, 88% recorded once. What was sequenced was PBMCs. These receptor sequences come from a man aged 30 to 39 in good health and CMV-seronegative. The CDR3 runs from the conserved cysteine through the conserved F or W. A D gene is named only where the DNA matches it firmly. A clone size is listed for some rows: how often the clone was seen (once, few, many), or a class if it is expanded.

J gene	V gene	clone size	D gene	CDR3 protein	CDR3 DNA
TRBJ2-7	TRBV9	-	-	CASSVGGGNYEQYF	TGTGCCAGCAGCGTAGGAGGAGGGAACTACGAGCAGTACTTC
TRBJ1-4	TRBV30	once	-	CAWSGRSSIRGEKLFF	TGTGCCTGGAGTGGGCGGAGTAGCATCCGAGGTGAAAAACTGTTTTTT
TRBJ1-5	TRBV4-1	few	TRBD1	CASSQGQGYQPQHF	TGCGCCAGCAGCCAAGGACAGGGGTACCAGCCCCAGCATTTT
TRBJ2-7	TRBV30	-	TRBD2	CACGRGPPLEQYF	TGTGCCTGTGGGAGGGGCCCTCCCCTCGAGCAGTACTTC
TRBJ1-5	TRBV27	once	-	CASRPDGQISNQPQHF	TGTGCCAGCAGACCGGACGGACAGATCAGCAATCAGCCCCAGCATTTT
TRBJ1-1	TRBV6-1	-	-	CASSENSGGRVVAFF	TGTGCCAGCAGTGAGAATTCGGGGGGGCGAGTAGTAGCTTTCTTT
TRBJ2-1	TRBV6-4	-	-	CASSRGLDNEQFF	TGTGCCAGCTCTCGGGGTTTAGACAATGAGCAGTTCTTC
TRBJ2-1	TRBV30	once	TRBD2	CAWKEDGRAPFF	TGTGCCTGGAAGGAGGACGGGAGGGCTCCGTTCTTC
TRBJ1-1	TRBV29-1	-	-	CSVARSPLVPTEAFF	TGCAGCGTTGCTCGTTCCCCGTTAGTGCCCACTGAAGCTTTCTTT
TRBJ1-2	TRBV7-2	-	TRBD1	CASRQTGGAFYGYTF	TGTGCCAGCAGGCAAACAGGGGGCGCGTTCTATGGCTACACCTTC
TRBJ1-2	TRBV30	-	TRBD1	CAWSVYRGDGYTF	TGTGCCTGGAGTGTTTACAGGGGAGATGGCTACACCTTC
TRBJ1-2	TRBV28	-	TRBD1	CASRPQGAPNYGYTF	TGTGCCAGCAGGCCCCAGGGGGCTCCTAACTATGGCTACACCTTC
TRBJ2-1	TRBV2	once	TRBD2	CASRKTSGNYNEQFF	TGTGCCAGCAGGAAGACTAGCGGGAATTACAATGAGCAGTTCTTC
TRBJ2-5	TRBV19	-	-	CASSPWADIETQYF	TGTGCCAGTAGTCCTTGGGCGGACATAGAGACCCAGTACTTC
TRBJ1-1	TRBV6-5	-	TRBD1	CASRHGTGREAFF	TGTGCCAGCAGGCACGGGACAGGGAGGGAAGCTTTCTTT
TRBJ2-5	TRBV2	-	TRBD2	CASIRLAGKQETQYF	TGTGCCAGTATAAGGCTAGCGGGAAAGCAAGAGACCCAGTACTTC
TRBJ2-7	TRBV11-2	-	TRBD2	CASSQTSGSSYEQYF	TGTGCCAGCAGCCAAACTAGCGGTAGCTCCTACGAGCAGTACTTC
TRBJ2-1	TRBV29-1	-	-	CSVEDEGVENEQFF	TGCAGCGTTGAAGATGAGGGAGTGGAGAATGAGCAGTTCTTC
TRBJ2-7	TRBV7-2	-	-	CASSLEQGYEQYF	TGTGCCAGCAGCTTGGAACAGGGCTACGAGCAGTACTTC
TRBJ2-7	TRBV5-4	-	TRBD2	CASSLGSAGGEQYF	TGTGCCAGCAGCTTGGGCTCCGCGGGGGGCGAGCAGTACTTC
TRBJ2-2	TRBV9	-	TRBD2	CASSVLAGGPTGELFF	TGTGCCAGCAGCGTCTTAGCGGGAGGGCCCACCGGGGAGCTGTTTTTT
TRBJ1-1	TRBV25-1	-	-	CASIAEGYTEAFF	TGTGCCAGCATCGCGGAGGGGTACACTGAAGCTTTCTTT
TRBJ2-2	TRBV5-1	-	-	CASGLAVSGETGELFF	TGCGCCAGCGGCCTAGCCGTCTCGGGGGAGACCGGGGAGCTGTTTTTT
TRBJ2-7	TRBV19	-	-	CASSDDGNYEQYF	TGTGCCAGCTCGGACGACGGGAACTACGAGCAGTACTTC
TRBJ2-3	TRBV7-8	-	TRBD2	CASSARTSGSRDTQYF	TGTGCCAGCAGCGCGAGGACTAGCGGGAGCCGAGATACGCAGTATTTT
TRBJ1-5	TRBV30	-	TRBD1	CAWQGTVNQPQHF	TGTGCCTGGCAGGGGACAGTCAATCAGCCCCAGCATTTT
TRBJ2-5	TRBV5-1	-	-	CASSLLETQYF	TGCGCCAGCAGCTTGCTAGAGACCCAGTACTTC
TRBJ1-4	TRBV4-3	-	TRBD1	CASSQDRDRGGKLFF	TGCGCCAGCAGCCAAGATAGGGACAGGGGCGGAAAACTGTTTTTT
TRBJ2-7	TRBV5-6	-	-	CASSLGKGSISYEQYF	TGTGCCAGCAGCTTGGGAAAGGGGTCCATCTCCTACGAGCAGTACTTC
TRBJ2-5	TRBV6-1	-	TRBD1	CASSEETGSYETQYF	TGTGCCAGCAGTGAAGAGACAGGGTCGTACGAGACCCAGTACTTC
TRBJ2-1	TRBV29-1	once	-	CSVELRAGSEQFF	TGCAGCGTAGAACTGAGGGCAGGAAGTGAGCAGTTCTTC
TRBJ2-1	TRBV11-3	once	TRBD2	CASSPGRREGSYNEQFF	TGTGCCAGCAGCCCAGGGAGGCGGGAGGGCTCCTACAATGAGCAGTTCTTC
TRBJ2-3	TRBV30	-	-	CAYNSRLDTQYF	TGTGCCTATAATTCTCGGTTGGATACGCAGTATTTT
TRBJ1-2	TRBV5-1	-	-	CASSPGHLQGNYGYTF	TGCGCCAGCAGCCCAGGTCACCTACAGGGTAACTATGGCTACACCTTC
TRBJ2-7	TRBV9	-	TRBD2	CASSDTSGTEQYF	TGTGCCAGCAGTGATACTAGCGGGACCGAGCAGTACTTC
TRBJ1-2	TRBV29-1	few	-	CSVRAGSNYGYTF	TGCAGCGTGCGCGCCGGGTCTAACTATGGCTACACCTTC
TRBJ2-5	TRBV5-6	few	TRBD2	CASSLFRGGETQYF	TGTGCCAGCAGCCTATTCCGGGGAGGGGAGACCCAGTACTTC
TRBJ2-3	TRBV9	-	TRBD2	CASSVGTRYPTQYF	TGTGCCAGCAGCGTAGGGACTAGATACCCTACGCAGTATTTT
TRBJ1-2	TRBV5-6	-	TRBD1	CASSLVTGQVYGYTF	TGTGCCAGCAGCTTGGTCACGGGACAGGTCTATGGCTACACCTTC
TRBJ2-1	TRBV4-1	-	-	CASLGTENEQFF	TGCGCCAGCCTAGGAACTGAGAATGAGCAGTTCTTC
TRBJ2-3	TRBV7-3	-	TRBD1	CASSPTGEVDTQYF	TGTGCCAGCAGCCCAACAGGGGAAGTAGATACGCAGTATTTT
TRBJ2-7	TRBV7-6	-	-	CASSPGQSPYEQYF	TGTGCCAGCAGCCCAGGACAGAGTCCCTACGAGCAGTACTTC
TRBJ1-1	TRBV7-3	-	-	CASSPDPRTEAFF	TGTGCCAGCAGCCCGGATCCGCGGACTGAAGCTTTCTTT